One T cell receptor (beta chain) is described in this entry. This sample stems from a study of blood T cell repertoires in COVID-19. Overall study: COVID-19 samples from acute and convalescent phases originated in the United States, Italy and Spain. Nucleic acid was either cDNA or gDNA, and it came from T cells, B-cell-depleted T cells, or PBMCs.

In the original analysis: It was from reference gene primer amplification that nucleated cell counts were estimated. Some clones are missing from TCRdb's copy, which holds only in-frame ones; the method was immunoSEQ multiplex PCR. V and J calls and clone size come straight from that table; D and trimming were deduced from the DNA. The sample includes roughly 150,000 clones, 70% to 90% seen only once; the top ten take under 6%. The receptor was isolated from a human donor in a cohort sampled during active COVID-19. Sequencing was performed on peripheral blood.

The CDR3, as DNA: TGTGCCAGCGCACCCGGGGGAATCTCCTACAATGAGCAGTTCTTC. Its translation: CASAPGGISYNEQFF. The chain combines TRBV28 with TRBJ2-1; the D gene is possibly TRBD2 (6 bases). The CDR3 has 15 residues. Looked up from germline, CDR1 is MDHEN and CDR2 is SYDVKM. V dropped 8 bases and J dropped 0 bases, with 14 bases sitting between them. The full variable domain, completed using reference TRBV28 and TRBJ2-1, is DVKVTQSSRYLVKRTGEKVFLECVQDMDHENMFWYRQDPGLGLRLIYFSYDVKMKEKGDIPEGYSVSREKKERFSLILESASTNQTSMYLCASAPGGISYNEQFFGPGTRLTVL.